This T cell receptor (beta chain) was documented in a study of shared clonotypes between healthy human individuals. Study outcomes and limitations: The generation probabilities recorded for non-shared clonotypes fell below those of clonotypes shared by all four donors.

Naive-designated CD8 cells lacked CD45RO, were positively enriched for CCR7, and omitted terminally differentiated effector memory CD45RA+ cells. From germline, CDR1 is SGHVS and CDR2 FNYEAQ. The CDR3 totals 12 residues. The ends were cut back, 2 bases at V and 6 bases at J, with 6 bases in the middle. Sequenced by immunoSEQ multiplex PCR; TCRdb stores in-frame clones only, minus some. The sample contains hundreds of thousands of clones, 96% of which appear only once. Points on this clone: The antigen is undetermined. Within the sample, other DNA sequences also encode this same CDR3.

The sample comprised naive CD8+ T cells sorted from blood. This chain uses TRBV7-6 with TRBJ2-3; D gene uncertain. This receptor was obtained from a man between 25 and 39 years old in good health. The CDR3 region is CASSLLGDTQYF. As DNA, the CDR3 is TGTGCCAGCAGCTTACTAGGGGATACGCAGTATTTT.